This is a list of T cell receptor beta chains from one sample in a study of cytomegalovirus exposure and HLA in healthy donors. Profiled with immunoSEQ multiplex PCR; TCRdb holds only in-frame clones, not every one. The sample yields about 94,000 clones, 81% seen once. Sequenced sample: PBMCs. The source of these receptors is a human donor in good health. Each CDR3 is given with its conserved first and last residue. D genes are given only for firm matches. Rows give clone size only sometimes, using once, few, many, or a class for an expanded clone.

D gene,J gene,V gene,clone size,CDR3 protein,CDR3 DNA
TRBD2,TRBJ2-2,TRBV14,.,CASSQGAKNRTSGVNTGELFF,TGTGCCAGCAGCCAAGGGGCGAAGAATAGGACTAGCGGGGTTAACACCGGGGAGCTGTTTTTT
.,TRBJ2-5,TRBV5-1,.,CASSGGGGQETQYF,TGCGCCAGCAGCGGGGGCGGGGGTCAAGAGACCCAGTACTTC
.,TRBJ1-5,TRBV7-2,.,CASSLGETGNQPQHF,TGTGCCAGCAGCTTAGGTGAGACAGGCAATCAGCCCCAGCATTTT
.,TRBJ2-7,TRBV13,.,CASSARPTGSLQYEQYF,TGTGCCAGCAGCGCCCGACCTACAGGTTCACTCCAGTACGAGCAGTACTTC
TRBD2,TRBJ2-5,TRBV6-5,once,CASSSVGLVGRETQYF,TGTGCCAGCAGTTCCGTAGGACTAGTAGGGCGAGAGACCCAGTACTTC
.,TRBJ2-5,TRBV27,.,CASSLGGLPQYF,TGTGCCAGCAGTTTGGGGGGGCTTCCCCAGTACTTC
TRBD1,TRBJ2-2,TRBV9,.,CASGTANTGELFF,TGTGCCTCCGGGACAGCGAACACCGGGGAGCTGTTTTTT
.,TRBJ2-1,TRBV9,once,CASSVLGSGIEQFF,TGTGCCAGCAGCGTTTTAGGGTCAGGGATTGAGCAGTTCTTC
TRBD1,TRBJ2-1,TRBV19,.,CASSMGTDYNEQFF,TGTGCCAGTAGTATGGGGACAGACTACAATGAGCAGTTCTTC
TRBD1,TRBJ1-4,TRBV29-1,.,CSVSDRGSEKLFF,TGCAGCGTTTCGGACAGGGGGAGTGAAAAACTGTTTTTT
TRBD1,TRBJ2-7,TRBV29-1,few,CSVTAGTGFAEQYF,TGCAGCGTGACAGCCGGGACAGGGTTCGCGGAGCAGTACTTC
TRBD1,TRBJ1-2,TRBV7-2,few,CASTLGTGIIYGYTF,TGTGCCAGCACCCTAGGGACAGGGATTATCTATGGCTACACCTTC
.,TRBJ1-5,TRBV7-8,.,CASSLVGIQAYSNQPQHF,TGTGCCAGCAGCTTAGTCGGTATACAGGCCTATAGCAATCAGCCCCAGCATTTT
.,TRBJ1-5,TRBV4-2,.,CASSQETEGPQHF,TGTGCCAGCAGCCAAGAGACGGAGGGGCCCCAGCATTTT
.,TRBJ1-3,TRBV18,.,CASSLQGDPSNTIYF,TGTGCCAGCTCGCTCCAGGGTGACCCCTCAAACACCATATATTTT
TRBD1,TRBJ2-1,TRBV7-9,.,CASAGFSTGDNEQFF,TGTGCCAGCGCCGGGTTCTCGACAGGGGACAATGAGCAGTTCTTC
.,TRBJ1-5,TRBV9,once,CASSVDTNQPQHF,TGTGCCAGCAGCGTAGACACCAATCAGCCCCAGCATTTT
.,TRBJ1-1,TRBV30,.,CAWRARVDTEAFF,TGTGCCTGGAGGGCCAGGGTAGACACTGAAGCTTTCTTT
TRBD2,TRBJ2-7,TRBV28,once,CASWTSANYEQYF,TGTGCCAGCTGGACTAGCGCTAACTACGAGCAGTACTTC
.,TRBJ1-2,TRBV5-1,.,CASSLTAQGGGYTF,TGCGCCAGCAGCTTGACAGCACAAGGAGGTGGCTACACCTTC
.,TRBJ2-7,TRBV28,.,CRSYEQYF,TGTCGGTCCTACGAGCAGTACTTC
.,TRBJ1-1,TRBV2,.,CASTNGQRDTEAFF,TGTGCCAGCACCAACGGACAGCGCGACACTGAAGCTTTCTTT
.,TRBJ1-2,TRBV7-6,once,CASSLEGTNYGYTF,TGTGCCAGCAGCTTAGAAGGGACAAACTATGGCTACACCTTC
TRBD2,TRBJ2-7,TRBV13,.,CASTSTRTSGGAGSYEQYF,TGTGCCAGCACCAGTACACGGACTAGCGGGGGGGCCGGCTCCTACGAGCAGTACTTC
.,TRBJ2-5,TRBV19,.,CASSINSGIQETQYF,TGTGCCAGTAGTATAAATAGCGGAATCCAAGAGACCCAGTACTTC
.,TRBJ2-5,TRBV6-5,.,CASSSPGVGTQYF,TGTGCCAGCAGTAGTCCGGGAGTGGGGACCCAGTACTTC
TRBD1,TRBJ1-2,TRBV19,.,CASSMGQTGGYTF,TGTGCCAGTAGTATGGGACAGACGGGCGGCTACACCTTC
TRBD1,TRBJ1-2,TRBV7-8,.,CASSPFDRGDGYTF,TGTGCCAGCAGCCCTTTCGACAGGGGTGATGGCTACACCTTC
TRBD1,TRBJ1-6,TRBV7-9,few,CASSSTQGNNSPLHF,TGTGCCAGCAGCTCGACACAGGGGAATAATTCACCCCTCCACTTT
TRBD1,TRBJ1-5,TRBV28,.,CASRRTGVSNQPQHF,TGTGCCAGCAGGCGGACAGGCGTGAGCAATCAGCCCCAGCATTTT
TRBD1,TRBJ1-2,TRBV28,once,CASSLERGLNGYTF,TGTGCCAGCAGTTTGGAAAGGGGGCTTAATGGCTACACCTTC
TRBD1,TRBJ1-1,TRBV11-2,.,CASSPQGAGNTEAFF,TGTGCCAGCAGCCCACAGGGGGCGGGGAACACTGAAGCTTTCTTT
TRBD1,TRBJ1-2,TRBV27,.,CASSSPGQGRYTF,TGTGCCAGCAGTTCGCCGGGACAGGGTCGCTACACCTTC
TRBD2,TRBJ2-2,TRBV9,.,CASSRLAGDTGELFF,TGTGCCAGCAGCAGACTAGCGGGGGACACCGGGGAGCTGTTTTTT
TRBD2,TRBJ2-1,TRBV7-9,.,CASSLGTSGSPEQFF,TGTGCCAGCAGCCTGGGGACTAGCGGGAGTCCTGAGCAGTTCTTC
.,TRBJ2-5,TRBV13,.,CASSLSNQETQYF,TGTGCCAGCAGCTTGTCTAATCAAGAGACCCAGTACTTC
TRBD1,TRBJ2-2,TRBV7-6,.,CASTAGTAATGELFF,TGTGCCAGTACAGCCGGGACAGCCGCCACCGGGGAGCTGTTTTTT
TRBD1,TRBJ1-5,TRBV7-9,many,CASSHGQGNQPQHF,TGTGCCAGCAGCCACGGACAGGGGAATCAGCCCCAGCATTTT
.,TRBJ2-6,TRBV19,few,CASSNRDSGANVLTF,TGTGCCAGTAGTAACCGGGACTCTGGGGCCAACGTCCTGACTTTC
TRBD1,TRBJ2-2,TRBV19,.,CASSLQGINTGELFF,TGTGCCAGTAGTCTACAGGGGATAAACACCGGGGAGCTGTTTTTT
TRBD1,TRBJ2-1,TRBV9,.,CASSVVDRGLDEQFF,TGTGCCAGCAGCGTAGTGGACAGGGGTTTGGATGAGCAGTTCTTC